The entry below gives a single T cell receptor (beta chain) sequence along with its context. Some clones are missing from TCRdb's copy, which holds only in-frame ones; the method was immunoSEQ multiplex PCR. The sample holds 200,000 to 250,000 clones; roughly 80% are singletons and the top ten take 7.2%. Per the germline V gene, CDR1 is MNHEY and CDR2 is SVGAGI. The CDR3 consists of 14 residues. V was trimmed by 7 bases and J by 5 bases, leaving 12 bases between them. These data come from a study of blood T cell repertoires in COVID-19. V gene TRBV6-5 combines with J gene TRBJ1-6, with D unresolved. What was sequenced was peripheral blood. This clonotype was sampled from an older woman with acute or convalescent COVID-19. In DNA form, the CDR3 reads TGTGCCAGCACAGAATTACTAAATAATTCACCCCTCCACTTT. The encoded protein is CASTELLNNSPLHF.